A selection of T cell receptor beta chains follows, all from one sample in a study of identical twins. TCRdb re-derived calls from the 5' RACE reads in MiXCR, one entry per CDR3 protein. The table records around 160,000 distinct CDR3 sequences, 3.5% of them present only once. The sample was memory T cells sorted from blood. The receptors stem from a man aged 18 to 35 in good health. Each CDR3 is given with its conserved first and last residue. The order of the fields is D gene, J gene, V gene, clone size, CDR3 DNA, CDR3 protein. The D gene is left open where the match is weak. Clone sizes are shown as once, few, many, or a class for an expanded clone.

- TRBJ1-1 TRBV19 many TGTGCCAGTAGACGGGGGGCAGCAGGGTGGGACACTGAAGCTTTCTTT CASRRGAAGWDTEAFF
TRBD2 TRBJ2-6 TRBV3-1 many TGTGCCAGCAGCCAAGTGGACATAGCGGGTCCCTGGTTAGGGGCCAACGTCCTGACTTTC CASSQVDIAGPWLGANVLTF
TRBD1 TRBJ1-2 TRBV6-1 many TGTGCCAGCACTCTTGGGGGGACAGGGACAGGGGGCTACACCTTC CASTLGGTGTGGYTF
TRBD1 TRBJ1-1 TRBV28 many TGTGCCAGCAGACTCGGGACAGCGAACACTGAAGCTTTCTTT CASRLGTANTEAFF
- TRBJ1-5 TRBV29-1 many TGCAGCGTTGCGAAGGACAGCAATCAGCCCCAGCATTTT CSVAKDSNQPQHF
- TRBJ1-6 TRBV14 few TGTGCCAGCAGCCAAGTTGCGTACAATTCACCCCTCCACTTT CASSQVAYNSPLHF
TRBD1 TRBJ2-7 TRBV6-2/TRBV6-3 many TGTGCCAGCAGCCCTACCGGGACAGGGACCTACGAGCAGTACTTC CASSPTGTGTYEQYF
TRBD1 TRBJ1-4 TRBV7-9 many TGTGCCAGCAGCTTAGCCGGACAGGGAACTAATGAAAAACTGTTTTTT CASSLAGQGTNEKLFF
TRBD2 TRBJ2-1 TRBV20-1 many TGCAGTGCCAAAAAAGTTCGCCGGGAGGGCCGCTACAATGAGCAGTTCTTC CSAKKVRREGRYNEQFF
- TRBJ2-3 TRBV5-5 many TGTGCCAGCAGCTACCGGGACGGAGACACAGATACGCAGTATTTT CASSYRDGDTDTQYF
TRBD1 TRBJ2-1 TRBV5-1 many TGCGCCAGCAGCTTGGCCCCGGGACAGTACAATGAGCAGTTCTTC CASSLAPGQYNEQFF
TRBD1 TRBJ1-2 TRBV2 many TGTGCCAGCACCGTAGGGGGCCTTGGCTACACCTTC CASTVGGLGYTF
TRBD1 TRBJ1-4 TRBV28 few TGTGCCAGCAACCTACAGGGGGCTAATGAAAAACTGTTTTTT CASNLQGANEKLFF
- TRBJ1-6 TRBV6-1 many TGTGCCAGCAGACCCGGGCCTAGCGGGCCACCCCTCCACTTT CASRPGPSGPPLHF
- TRBJ2-1 TRBV18 many TGTGCCAGCTCCGCGGCACTGACTAGACACAATGAGCAGTTCTTC CASSAALTRHNEQFF